This TCR beta chain was retrieved from a study of shared clonotypes between healthy human individuals. In regard to this clone: No antigen is known for it.

Study-level points and caveats: Some clonotypes were shared by all four sorted-subset donors, while others were not shared. The non-shared ones had lower generation probabilities than the shared ones. As a rule, naive subsets had a larger estimated richness than memory subsets.

On sorted subsets, replicate PCRs used approximately 190 ng DNA, or tens of thousands of T cell genomes. Data came from immunoSEQ multiplex PCR; TCRdb stores just in-frame clones and leaves some out. This table has some 1,600,000 clones, 95% to 99% appearing once. Germline V gene sequence: CDR1 KGHSH, CDR2 LQKENI. V lost 0 bases and J 1 base, leaving 6 bases between the germline ends. The CDR3 length is 14 residues. Donors were Caucasian adults residing in Nashville, Tennessee, USA. The chain couples TRBV18 to TRBJ1-1; D uncertain. The origin of this receptor is a man aged 30-40 years in good health. The sequencing input was naive CD4+ T cells sorted from blood. The subset is: CD45RA+ positively selected. Here the CDR3 DNA reads TGTGCCAGCTCACCACCGTCCGAGAACACTGAAGCTTTCTTT. It codes for CASSPPSENTEAFF. Full variable domain (missing parts from reference TRBV18 and TRBJ1-1): NAGVMQNPRHLVRRRGQEARLRCSPMKGHSHVYWYRQLPEEGLKFMVYLQKENIIDESGMPKERFSAEFPKEGPSILRIQQVVRGDSAAYFCASSPPSENTEAFFGQGTRLTVV.